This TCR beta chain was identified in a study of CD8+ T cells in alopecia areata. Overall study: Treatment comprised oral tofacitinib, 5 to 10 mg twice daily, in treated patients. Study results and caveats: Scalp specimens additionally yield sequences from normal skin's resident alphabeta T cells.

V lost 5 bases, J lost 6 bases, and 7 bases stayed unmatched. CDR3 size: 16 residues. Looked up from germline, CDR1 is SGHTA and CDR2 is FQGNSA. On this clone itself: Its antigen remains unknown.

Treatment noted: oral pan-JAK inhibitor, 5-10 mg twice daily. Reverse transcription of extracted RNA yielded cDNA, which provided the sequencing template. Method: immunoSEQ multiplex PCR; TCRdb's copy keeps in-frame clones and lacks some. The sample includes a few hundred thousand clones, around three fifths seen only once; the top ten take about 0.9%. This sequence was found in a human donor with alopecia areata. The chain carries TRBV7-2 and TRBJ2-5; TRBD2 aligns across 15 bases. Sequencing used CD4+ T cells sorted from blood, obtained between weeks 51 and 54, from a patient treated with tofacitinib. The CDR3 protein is CASSQGLAGGRKTQYF. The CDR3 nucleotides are TGTGCCAGCAGCCAAGGACTAGCGGGGGGGCGGAAGACCCAGTACTTC.